This T cell receptor (beta chain) originates from a study of graft-versus-host responses after intestinal transplantation. The wider study: Among the recipients, all got anti-thymocyte globulin induction and then tacrolimus and steroids for 2 to 3 years.

The germline gives CDR1 MNHEY, CDR2 SMNVEV (reference sequence). Trimming pared 2 bases from V and 0 bases from J, leaving 7 bases between. The length of the CDR3 is 15 residues. Comments on this clone: Its target is not known.

Clones were sequenced by immunoSEQ multiplex PCR, and TCRdb holds only the in-frame ones, with some missing. The sample lists around 67,000 clones; 85% to 90% were seen once. This clonotype was obtained from a human donor who was the organ donor for an intestinal transplant. The starting material was unstimulated CD8+ T cells sorted from spleen or lymph node cells, obtained before transplant. The V and J genes are TRBV27 and TRBJ1-4; D is uncertain. The CDR3 loop is CASSLAATTNEKLFF. In DNA form, the CDR3 reads TGTGCCAGCAGTTTAGCGGCAACAACTAATGAAAAACTGTTTTTT.